A single sample is the source of the 30 T cell receptor beta chains below, sequenced in a study of human T cells and chemical hapten exposure. TCRdb processed the RACE reads anew with MiXCR; each CDR3 protein has one entry. The sample lists about 31,000 distinct CDR3 sequences, nearly 7.5% seen once, with 9.9% in the top ten. This sample's time point: healthy volunteer bleed at 2 weeks. Unfractionated whole blood served as the source for total RNA extraction. Input material: whole blood. The receptors shown here come from a human donor in good health. Some clones in this sample may be carry-over from other donors' samples.

This clonotype occurred many times. This CDR3 reads CATSEPGTSGRINEQFF. The DNA of the CDR3 is TGTGCCACCAGTGAACCTGGGACTAGCGGGAGGATCAATGAGCAGTTCTTC. The chain employs TRBV24-1 and TRBJ2-1; the match to TRBD2 covers 15 bases. Trimming at V came to 4 bases and at J to 6 bases, leaving 6 bases not matched to a gene. In germline, CDR1 is KGHDR, CDR2 SFDVKD. This CDR3 comprises 17 residues.

About this clonotype itself: A junction end diverges from the germline sequence, so it may reflect a read error. The rearrangement joins TRBV6-1 to TRBJ2-7, with TRBD2 matching over 7 bases. The length of the CDR3 is 15 residues. The V gene's germline CDR1 is MNHNS and CDR2 SASEGT. The CDR3 bases are TGTGCCAGCAGTGAAGAGGTGGAGGGCCGGGGGGAGCAGTGCTTC. It yields the protein CASSEEVEGRGEQCF.

This clonotype was recorded at least ten times. The chain employs TRBV28 and TRBJ2-2; the D is unclear. Between the trimmed V and J ends, which lost 7 bases and 1 base, there was a span of 10 bases. Germline loops: CDR1 MDHEN, CDR2 SYDVKM. The CDR3 runs to 14 residues. The CDR3 loop reads CASTVPLNTGELFF. CDR3 DNA sequence: TGTGCCAGCACCGTCCCCTTGAACACCGGGGAGCTGTTTTTT.

The table lists this clonotype with a few counts. The chain uses TRBV30 and TRBJ2-1; TRBD2 matches at 8 bases. The CDR3 totals 15 residues. The germline V gene encodes CDR1 GTSNPN and CDR2 SVGIG (reference sequence). J gave up 7 bases and V 2 bases, and 10 bases lay outside the gene matches. The CDR3 DNA reads TGTGCCTGGAGTCCCCCCAGCGGGGGAAGGAATGAGCAGTTCTTC. Its protein is CAWSPPSGGRNEQFF.

The table lists this clonotype with many counts. The chain has TRBV29-1 and TRBJ1-2; D is unclear. Germline-derived CDR1 and CDR2 are SQVTM and ANQGSEA. With 4 bases removed from V and 6 bases from J, the gap between germline ends came to 9 bases. This CDR3 is 11 amino acids long. CDR3 bases: TGCAGCGTTGGACCCCGGGATGGCTACACCTTC. Translated, it gives CSVGPRDGYTF.

This clonotype occurred a few times. V is TRBV6-6 and J is TRBJ2-7; a possible D gene is TRBD2 (6 bases). This CDR3 comprises 14 residues. Trimming took off 5 bases at V and 2 bases at J, with 13 bases between the two ends. Germline V gene sequence: CDR1 MNHNY, CDR2 SVGAGI (reference sequence). The CDR3: CASSTAGPTYEQYF. The CDR3 DNA follows: TGTGCCAGCAGTACGGCGGGGCCAACCTACGAGCAGTACTTC.

V usage is TRBV7-9 and J usage is TRBJ2-3, with D tentatively TRBD1 or TRBD2 (6 bases each). CDR1 SEHNR and CDR2 FQNEAQ come from the germline V gene (reference sequence). The CDR3 consists of 15 residues. V was pared by 0 bases and J by 2 bases, with 9 bases between. CDR3 amino acids: CASSLAGGFTDTQYF. CDR3 coding DNA: TGTGCCAGCAGCTTAGCCGGGGGCTTCACAGATACGCAGTATTTT.

This clonotype was seen many times. The chain uses TRBV7-8 and TRBJ2-1; a weak D match, TRBD2 (5 bases). CDR1 and CDR2 (germline): SGHVS, FQNEAQ. V shed 5 bases and J shed 0 bases, with 14 bases lying between them. This CDR3 region has 16 residues. The CDR3 sequence: CASSDLRAGSYNEQFF. The CDR3 DNA reads TGTGCCAGCAGCGATCTGCGGGCCGGCTCCTACAATGAGCAGTTCTTC.

There are many counts of this clonotype. This chain connects TRBV2 to TRBJ1-1; D is uncertain. Trimming removed 3 bases from V and 7 bases from J, with 6 bases in between. The CDR3 spans 11 residues. The germline V gene encodes CDR1 SNHLY and CDR2 FYNNEI. As DNA, the CDR3 is TGTGCCAGCAGTGATCCCAATGAAGCTTTCTTT. Translation: CASSDPNEAFF.

This clonotype was recorded at least ten times. Sequence at one end of the junction differs from germline and may be a read error. The chain has TRBV6-6 and TRBJ2-5; D is unresolved. The CDR3 runs to 11 residues. The germline gives CDR1 MNHNY, CDR2 SVGAGI (reference sequence). The DNA for the CDR3 is TGTGCCAGCAGTTACCAGGAGACCCAGTACTTC. Translating it yields CASSYQETQYF.

The sample holds a few counts of this clonotype. The J gene is TRBJ2-7, the V gene TRBV18; D perhaps matches TRBD1 (6 bases). V was clipped by 2 bases and J by 2 bases, with 13 bases between them. Looked up from germline, CDR1 is KGHSH and CDR2 is LQKENI. This CDR3 spans 15 amino acids. In DNA form, the CDR3 reads TGTGCCAGCTCACCAAGACAGGTGCCCCCCTACGAGCAGTACTTC. Protein product: CASSPRQVPPYEQYF.

This clonotype was found many times. The chain links TRBV28 to TRBJ2-7; TRBD1 aligns across 7 bases. Germline V gives CDR1 MDHEN, CDR2 SYDVKM. The CDR3 runs to 16 residues. The trim removed 2 bases at V and 5 bases at J, leaving 12 bases unmatched. CDR3 nucleotides: TGTGCCAGCAGTTTACCCCTTACAGGGGTAAGCGACGAGCAGTACTTC. It is translated as CASSLPLTGVSDEQYF. The full variable domain, with the rest looked up from reference TRBV28 and TRBJ2-7, is DVKVTQSSRYLVKRTGEKVFLECVQDMDHENMFWYRQDPGLGLRLIYFSYDVKMKEKGDIPEGYSVSREKKERFSLILESASTNQTSMYLCASSLPLTGVSDEQYFGPGTRLTVT.

The table lists this clonotype with many counts. This sequence joins TRBV30 and TRBJ2-1; 7 bases fit TRBD2. The CDR3 has 18 residues. The J segment lost 5 bases and the V segment lost 1 base, leaving 17 bases of the junction unmatched. In germline, CDR1 is GTSNPN, CDR2 SVGIG (reference sequence). The CDR3 DNA follows: TGTGCCTGGAGTGACCGACTAGCCGCTTTTTCTGGAAACAATGAGCAGTTCTTC. This sequence encodes CAWSDRLAAFSGNNEQFF.

This clonotype was found a few times. The chain recombines TRBV27 with TRBJ2-7; 10 nucleotides match TRBD1. V shed 10 bases and J 7 bases; nucleotides not matched to a gene: 10. Germline V CDR1 and CDR2: MNHEY, SMNVEV (reference sequence). This CDR3 is 13 amino acids long. The CDR3 reads CATRRTGGQEQYF. The CDR3 DNA reads TGTGCCACCCGCCGGACAGGGGGGCAGGAGCAGTACTTC.

This clonotype was seen a handful of times. J is TRBJ1-5 and V is TRBV12-3 or TRBV12-4, with D possibly being TRBD1 (6 bases). CDR3 length: 15 amino acids. Trimming took off 5 bases at V and 4 bases at J, with 15 bases between the two ends. CDR3 sequence: CASSPPRQGNQPQHF. The CDR3 coding sequence is TGTGCCAGCAGTCCACCTCGTCAGGGGAATCAGCCCCAGCATTTT.

This clonotype has just a few counts. This rearrangement joins TRBV24-1 to TRBJ2-3; D might be TRBD2 (5 bases). CDR1 KGHDR and CDR2 SFDVKD come from the germline V gene. The CDR3 consists of 14 residues. Trimming took off 5 bases at V and 1 base at J, with 9 bases between the two ends. CDR3: CATSVARGTDTQYF. CDR3 bases: TGTGCCACCAGTGTAGCGAGAGGCACAGATACGCAGTATTTT.

This clonotype was observed at least ten times. This chain connects TRBV3-1 to TRBJ2-7; a possible D gene is TRBD1 (6 bases). V gave up 4 bases and J gave up 0 bases, with 13 bases separating them. Germline CDR1 is LGHDT and CDR2 is YNNKEL (reference sequence). The CDR3 consists of 15 residues. CDR3 in DNA: TGTGCCAGCAGCCCACAGGGAGTTAGCTCCTACGAGCAGTACTTC. It encodes CASSPQGVSSYEQYF.

As for this clonotype: It may be a read error: a sequence one base away is much more abundant. The chain links TRBV4-3 to TRBJ2-5, with 13 positions matching TRBD2. This CDR3 contains 17 residues. The germline gives CDR1 LGHNA, CDR2 YSLEER. V lost 1 base and J lost 3; bases outside the gene matches: 5. The CDR3 nucleotides read TGCGCCAGCAGCCAAGGACTAGCGGGGGGATTTAAAGAGACCCAGTACTTC. This gives the protein CASSQGLAGGFKETQYF.

This clonotype was recorded many times. The chain is built from TRBV28 and TRBJ2-5; D is tentatively TRBD1 or TRBD2 (7 bases each). The V gene lost 5 bases and the J gene lost 5 bases, with 18 bases spanning the gap. The CDR3 runs to 15 residues. Germline V CDR1 and CDR2: MDHEN, SYDVKM. The CDR3 reads CASSPSRGEGETQYF. Written as DNA, the CDR3 is TGTGCCAGCAGTCCCTCCAGGGGGGAGGGGGAGACCCAGTACTTC.

This clonotype was detected a few times. V gene TRBV29-1 combines with J gene TRBJ2-5; no clear D. The germline V and J ends were trimmed by 5 bases and 4 bases, with 14 bases remaining between them. Germline V lookup: CDR1 SQVTM, CDR2 ANQGSEA. CDR3 length: 13 amino acids. CDR3 DNA: TGCAGCGTTCCCGGACGGGCTGGAGAGACCCAGTACTTC. Protein: CSVPGRAGETQYF. Together with reference TRBV29-1 and TRBJ2-5, the CDR3 gives the full variable domain: SAVISQKPSRDICQRGTSLTIQCQVDSQVTMMFWYRQQPGQSLTLIATANQGSEATYESGFVIDKFPISRPNLTFSTLTVSNMSPEDSSIYLCSVPGRAGETQYFGPGTRLLVL.

This clonotype appeared many times. The chain links TRBV12-3 or TRBV12-4 to TRBJ1-3; D gene ambiguous. CDR3 length: 15 residues. Deletions cut 5 bases from V and 6 bases from J, with 17 bases between. The DNA for the CDR3 is TGTGCCAGCAGTCGTTCCGGCAGAAATCAAAACACCATATATTTT. It yields the protein CASSRSGRNQNTIYF.

This clonotype was observed many times. The J gene is TRBJ2-4, the V gene TRBV3-1; 9 positions match TRBD2. Germline assignment: CDR1 LGHDT and CDR2 YNNKEL (reference sequence). J gave up 4 bases and V 1 base, and 5 bases lay outside the gene matches. The CDR3 length is 16 residues. CDR3 residues: CASSQVLSGGKNIQYF. The CDR3, as DNA: TGTGCCAGCAGCCAAGTCCTGAGCGGGGGGAAAAACATTCAGTACTTC.

This clonotype has more than one count but fewer than ten. A clone one base away is much larger, so this may be a read error. The CDR3 region has the DNA TGCAGTGCTAGTTCGATGAGGGGTGGCTATGGCGACACCTTC. Protein product: CSASSMRGGYGDTF. This chain links TRBV20-1 with TRBJ1-2; D is possibly TRBD1 (5 bases). From germline, CDR1 is DFQATT and CDR2 SNEGSKA (reference sequence). The CDR3 is 14 amino acids.

This rearrangement joins TRBV7-2 to TRBJ2-1; TRBD1 is a possible D gene (6 bases). Germline V gives CDR1 SGHTA, CDR2 FQGNSA. Trimming took off 5 bases at V and 2 bases at J, with 16 bases between the two ends. The CDR3 is 16 residues long. The CDR3 DNA reads as TGTGCCAGCAGCCAAGGTGGGGGCCGTACCTACAATGAGCAGTTCTTC. Translating gives CASSQGGGRTYNEQFF. Looking up the rest from reference TRBV7-2 and TRBJ2-1 gives the full variable domain: GAGVSQSPSNKVTEKGKDVELRCDPISGHTALYWYRQSLGQGLEFLIYFQGNSAPDKSGLPSDRFSAERTGGSVSTLTIQRTQQEDSAVYLCASSQGGGRTYNEQFFGPGTRLTVL.

This clonotype was detected a few times. V and J are TRBV20-1 and TRBJ2-7; D may be TRBD1 or TRBD2 (5 bases each). The CDR3 spans 13 residues. Germline assignment: CDR1 DFQATT and CDR2 SNEGSKA (reference sequence). V lost 7 bases and J 6 bases, leaving 19 bases between the germline ends. The CDR3 sequence: CSGTDSPLSEQYF. As DNA, the CDR3 is TGCAGTGGGACTGACAGCCCCCTTAGCGAGCAGTACTTC.

In its sample, this clonotype was seen many times. The chain recombines TRBV7-2 with TRBJ1-1; 7 bases align to TRBD1. Germline lookup yields CDR1 SGHTA and CDR2 FQGNSA. The J segment lost 1 base and the V segment lost 4 bases, leaving 6 bases of the junction unmatched. The CDR3 loop spans 15 amino acids. CDR3 in amino acids: CASSSRTGWNTEAFF. The CDR3 nucleotides read TGTGCCAGCAGCTCGAGGACAGGCTGGAACACTGAAGCTTTCTTT.

To note about this clonotype: A much larger clone sits a single nucleotide away, making a read error possible. The chain joins TRBV7-9 to TRBJ2-3, with D possibly matching TRBD1 (6 bases). The germline V gene encodes CDR1 SEHNR and CDR2 FQNEAQ (reference sequence). There are 17 residues in the CDR3. Deletions cut 5 bases from V and 6 bases from J, with 24 bases between. CDR3: CASSPLPTGPRRDTQYF. The CDR3 DNA follows: TGTGCCAGCAGCCCTCTACCTACAGGGCCCCGCCGGGATACGCAGTATTTT.

This clonotype was detected ten times or more. V and J are TRBV29-1 and TRBJ2-5; 13 nucleotides line up with TRBD2. The J segment lost 5 bases and the V segment lost 6 bases, leaving 3 bases of the junction unmatched. CDR1 SQVTM and CDR2 ANQGSEA come from the germline V gene. The CDR3 consists of 13 residues. Here the CDR3 reads CSVLLAGGETQYF. The CDR3 DNA reads TGCAGCGTCTTACTAGCGGGAGGGGAGACCCAGTACTTC.

This clonotype was seen repeatedly, ten times or more. The V gene is TRBV12-3 or TRBV12-4, the J gene TRBJ1-2; D is ambiguous. The V end was cut by 3 bases, the J end by 8 bases, with 16 bases between. The CDR3 has 14 amino acids. The CDR3 DNA follows: TGTGCCAGCAGTTTGAGCAGGACCTTAACCGGCTACACCTTC. Translating it yields CASSLSRTLTGYTF.

Many counts were recorded for this clonotype. The chain couples TRBV6-2 or TRBV6-3 to TRBJ2-3, with 8 bases aligning to TRBD2. The CDR3 consists of 14 residues. J gave up 5 bases and V 2 bases, and 3 bases lay outside the gene matches. CDR1 is MNHEY, CDR2 SVGEGT, per germline. Written as DNA, the CDR3 is TGTGCCAGCAGTTACGGCGGGGGGAAAGATACGCAGTATTTT. This codes for CASSYGGGKDTQYF.